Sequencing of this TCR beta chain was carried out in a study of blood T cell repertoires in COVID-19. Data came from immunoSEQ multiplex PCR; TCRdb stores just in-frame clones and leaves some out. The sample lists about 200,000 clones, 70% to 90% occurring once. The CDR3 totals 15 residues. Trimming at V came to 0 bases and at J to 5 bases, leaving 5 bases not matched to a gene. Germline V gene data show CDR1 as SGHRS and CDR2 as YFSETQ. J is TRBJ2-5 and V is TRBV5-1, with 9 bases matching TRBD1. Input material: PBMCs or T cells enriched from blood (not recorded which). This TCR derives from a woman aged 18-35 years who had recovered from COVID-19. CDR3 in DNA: TGCGCCAGCAGCTTGGGGGACAGGGATGTGGAGACCCAGTACTTC. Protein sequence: CASSLGDRDVETQYF. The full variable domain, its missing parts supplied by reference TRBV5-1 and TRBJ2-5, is KAGVTQTPRYLIKTRGQQVTLSCSPISGHRSVSWYQQTPGQGLQFLFEYFSETQRNKGNFPGRFSGRQFSNSRSEMNVSTLELGDSALYLCASSLGDRDVETQYFGPGTRLLVL.